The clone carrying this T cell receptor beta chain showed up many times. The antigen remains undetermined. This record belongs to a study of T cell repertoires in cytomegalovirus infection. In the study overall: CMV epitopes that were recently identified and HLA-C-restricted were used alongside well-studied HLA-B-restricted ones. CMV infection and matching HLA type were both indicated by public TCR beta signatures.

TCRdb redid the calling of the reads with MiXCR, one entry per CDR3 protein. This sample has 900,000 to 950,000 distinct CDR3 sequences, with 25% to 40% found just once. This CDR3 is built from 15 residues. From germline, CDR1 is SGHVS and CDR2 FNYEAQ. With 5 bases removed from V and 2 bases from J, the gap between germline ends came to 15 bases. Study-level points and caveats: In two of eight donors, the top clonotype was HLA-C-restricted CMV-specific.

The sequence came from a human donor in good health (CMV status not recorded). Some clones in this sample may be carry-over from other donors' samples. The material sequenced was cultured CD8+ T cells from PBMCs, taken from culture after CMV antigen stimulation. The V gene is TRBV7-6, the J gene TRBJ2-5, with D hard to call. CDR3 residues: CASSQLAKKQETQYF. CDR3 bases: TGTGCCAGCAGCCAACTCGCAAAGAAGCAAGAGACCCAGTACTTC.